The next 5 T cell receptor beta chains were all read from a single sample in a study of T cells expressing NK-cell markers. TCRdb reanalyzed the 5' RACE reads and collapses them to one entry per CDR3 protein, without DNA. Recorded for this sample: 200,000 to 300,000 distinct CDR3 sequences. The sample was blood T cells: a sorted CD56 or NKG2C T cell subset, CD4+ or CD8+ T cells, or bulk PBMC T cells (not recorded which). These receptors were collected from a man aged 18 to 29 in good health.

This CDR3 is CASSQTANTGNTIYF. The genes are TRBV18 and TRBJ1-3; TCRdb selects TRBD1, and the lack of DNA leaves this call unchecked. CDR3 size: 15 residues. CDR1 KGHSH and CDR2 LQKENI come from the germline V gene.

The chain combines TRBV20-1 with TRBJ1-1. The CDR3 is made up of 14 amino acids. Germline V gene data show CDR1 as DFQATT and CDR2 as SNEGSKA (reference sequence). The CDR3 spells CSARETGPTSEAFF.

The chain recombines TRBV21-1 with TRBJ1-5; TCRdb's D gene call, TRBD1, goes unchecked for lack of DNA. TRBV21-1 is recorded as a pseudogene. This CDR3 has 15 amino acids. The CDR3: CVQRRGQNSNQPQHF.

V and J are TRBV6-5 and TRBJ2-1; the TCRdb call, TRBD2, lacks DNA for checking. The germline CDR1 and CDR2 sequences are MNHEY and SVGAGI. The CDR3 is made up of 13 amino acids. The CDR3 region is CASSYERYNEQFF.

The chain recombines TRBV12-3 or TRBV12-4 with TRBJ1-5; TCRdb returns TRBD1, unconfirmable since there is no DNA. The CDR3 is 13 amino acids. The CDR3 reads CASRRQHNQPQHF.